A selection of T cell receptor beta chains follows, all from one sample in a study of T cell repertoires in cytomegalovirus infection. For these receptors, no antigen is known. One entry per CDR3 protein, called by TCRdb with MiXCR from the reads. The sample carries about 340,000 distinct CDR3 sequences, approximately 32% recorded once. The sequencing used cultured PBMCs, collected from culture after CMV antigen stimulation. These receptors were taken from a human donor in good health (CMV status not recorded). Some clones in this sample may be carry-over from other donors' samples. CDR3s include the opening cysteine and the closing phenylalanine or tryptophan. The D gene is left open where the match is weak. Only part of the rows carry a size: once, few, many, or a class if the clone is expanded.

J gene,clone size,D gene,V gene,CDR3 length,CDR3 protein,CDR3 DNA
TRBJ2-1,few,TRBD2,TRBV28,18,CASSPTPGREMAYNEQFF,TGTGCCAGCAGCCCCACCCCTGGGCGGGAGATGGCCTACAATGAGCAGTTCTTC
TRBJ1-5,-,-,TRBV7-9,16,CASSDAAPGGNQPQHF,TGTGCCAGCAGCGACGCCGCGCCAGGGGGCAATCAGCCCCAGCATTTT
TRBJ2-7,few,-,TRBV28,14,CASSKGASTYEQYF,TGTGCCAGCAGTAAAGGGGCATCCACCTACGAGCAGTACTTC
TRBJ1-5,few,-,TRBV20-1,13,CSATGGESQPQHF,TGCAGTGCTACGGGGGGAGAAAGTCAGCCCCAGCATTTT
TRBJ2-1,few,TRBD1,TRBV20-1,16,CSATGQGMLPYNEQFF,TGCAGTGCCACCGGACAGGGGATGTTGCCCTACAATGAGCAGTTCTTC
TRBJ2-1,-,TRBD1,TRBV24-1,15,CATSGRRQGHNEQFF,TGTGCCACCAGTGGCCGGCGACAGGGGCACAATGAGCAGTTCTTC
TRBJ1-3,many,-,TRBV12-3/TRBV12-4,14,CASSSTETGNTIYF,TGTGCCAGCAGTTCGACAGAGACTGGAAACACCATATATTTT
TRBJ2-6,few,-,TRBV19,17,CASSIRSRGRGANVLTF,TGTGCCAGTAGTATTAGGTCCCGGGGACGGGGGGCCAACGTCCTGACTTTC
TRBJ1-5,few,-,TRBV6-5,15,CASNPGRKDQKPQHF,TGTGCCAGCAATCCGGGACGTAAGGATCAGAAGCCCCAGCATTTT
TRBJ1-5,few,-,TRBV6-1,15,CASILKGNSNQPQHF,TGTGCCAGCATTCTGAAGGGGAATAGCAATCAGCCCCAGCATTTT
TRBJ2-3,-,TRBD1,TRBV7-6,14,CASSGQVGADTQYF,TGTGCCAGCAGCGGACAGGTCGGTGCAGATACGCAGTATTTT
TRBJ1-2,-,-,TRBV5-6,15,CASSLGQLRRDGYTF,TGTGCCAGCAGCTTGGGCCAGTTACGTCGTGATGGCTACACCTTC
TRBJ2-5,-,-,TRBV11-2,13,CASSADYQETQYF,TGTGCCAGCAGCGCCGACTATCAAGAGACCCAGTACTTC
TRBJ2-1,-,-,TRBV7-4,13,CASSKNERLEQFF,TGTGCCAGCAGCAAAAACGAGAGATTGGAGCAGTTCTTC
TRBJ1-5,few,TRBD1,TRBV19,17,CASSKDRDRGSRQPQHF,TGTGCCAGTAGTAAAGATCGGGACAGGGGATCGAGGCAGCCCCAGCATTTT
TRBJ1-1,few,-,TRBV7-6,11,CASSSAREAFF,TGTGCCAGCAGCTCTGCGCGGGAAGCTTTCTTT
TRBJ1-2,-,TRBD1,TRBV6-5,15,CASSPGGQGWGGYTF,TGTGCCAGCAGTCCGGGGGGACAGGGGTGGGGGGGCTACACCTTC
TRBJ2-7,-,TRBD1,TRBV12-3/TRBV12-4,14,CASSVAGGPYEQYF,TGTGCCAGCAGTGTCGCAGGGGGCCCCTACGAGCAGTACTTC
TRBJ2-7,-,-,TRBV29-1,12,CSVGGTFYEQYF,TGCAGCGTTGGGGGGACATTCTACGAGCAGTACTTC
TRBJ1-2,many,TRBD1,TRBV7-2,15,CASSLDRGGNYGYTF,TGTGCCAGCAGCTTAGACAGGGGAGGTAACTATGGCTACACCTTC
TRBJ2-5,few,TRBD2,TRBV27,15,CASSGLAGSQETQYF,TGTGCCAGCAGTGGACTAGCGGGGAGCCAAGAGACCCAGTACTTC
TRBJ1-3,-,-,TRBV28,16,CASSLLLSSSGNTIYF,TGTGCCAGCAGTTTACTTTTATCGAGCTCTGGAAACACCATATATTTT
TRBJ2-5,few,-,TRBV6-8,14,CASSYSSEGETQYF,TGTGCCAGCAGTTACTCGAGTGAGGGAGAGACCCAGTACTTC
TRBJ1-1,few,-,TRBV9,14,CASSRASQNTEAFF,TGTGCCAGCAGCCGGGCCTCACAGAACACTGAAGCTTTCTTT
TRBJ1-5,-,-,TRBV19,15,CASISGFYSNQPQHF,TGTGCCAGTATCTCGGGATTCTATAGCAATCAGCCCCAGCATTTT
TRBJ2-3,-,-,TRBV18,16,CASSPRPQGGGDTQYF,TGTGCCAGCTCACCAAGGCCCCAGGGAGGTGGAGATACGCAGTATTTT
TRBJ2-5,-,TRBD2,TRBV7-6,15,CASSSGLLLQETQYF,TGTGCCAGCAGCTCGGGACTACTCCTCCAAGAGACCCAGTACTTC
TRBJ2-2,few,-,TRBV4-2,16,CASSQDQEAGTGELFF,TGTGCCAGCAGCCAAGATCAAGAGGCTGGCACCGGGGAGCTGTTTTTT
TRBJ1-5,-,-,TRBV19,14,CASSMLPGNQPQHF,TGTGCCAGTAGTATGCTGCCAGGGAATCAGCCCCAGCATTTT
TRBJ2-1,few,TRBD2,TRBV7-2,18,CASSLGIAGGSSYNEQFF,TGTGCCAGCAGCTTAGGGATAGCGGGAGGGAGCTCCTACAATGAGCAGTTCTTC
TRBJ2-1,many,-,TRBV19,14,CASSTLGDYNEQFF,TGTGCCAGTAGCACACTGGGGGACTACAATGAGCAGTTCTTC
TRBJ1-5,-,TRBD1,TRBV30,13,CAWGDRITGPQHF,TGTGCCTGGGGGGACAGGATAACCGGGCCCCAGCATTTT
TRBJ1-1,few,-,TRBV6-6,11,CASGSRGKAFF,TGTGCCAGCGGTTCACGGGGAAAAGCTTTCTTT
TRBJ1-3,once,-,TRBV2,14,CASNGQTSGNTIYF,TGTGCCAGCAATGGCCAGACCTCTGGAAACACCATATATTTT
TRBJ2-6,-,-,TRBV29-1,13,CSVIETGANVLTF,TGCAGCGTTATTGAAACTGGGGCCAACGTCCTGACTTTC
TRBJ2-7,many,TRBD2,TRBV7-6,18,CASSLRSLAGGPGYEQYF,TGTGCCAGCAGCTTACGGAGCCTAGCGGGAGGGCCTGGTTACGAGCAGTACTTC
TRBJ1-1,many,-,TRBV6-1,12,CASNGRVTEAFF,TGTGCCAGCAACGGCAGGGTCACTGAAGCTTTCTTT
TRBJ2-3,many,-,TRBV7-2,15,CASSPQGLGPDTQYF,TGTGCCAGCAGCCCCCAGGGGCTAGGCCCAGATACGCAGTATTTT
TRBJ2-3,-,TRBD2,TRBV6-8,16,CASSFRLAISTDTQYF,TGTGCCAGCAGTTTCCGACTAGCAATTAGCACAGATACGCAGTATTTT
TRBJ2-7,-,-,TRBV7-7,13,CASSLELRSEQYF,TGTGCCAGCAGCTTAGAACTAAGGAGCGAGCAGTACTTC
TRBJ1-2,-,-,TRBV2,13,CASRPEGFGGYTF,TGTGCCAGCAGGCCGGAGGGTTTCGGTGGCTACACCTTC
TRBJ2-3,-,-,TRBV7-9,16,CASSLLRSPSTDTQYF,TGTGCCAGCAGCTTATTGAGGAGCCCGAGCACAGATACGCAGTATTTT
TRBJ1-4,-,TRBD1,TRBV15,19,CATSTTGVYEFATNEKLFF,TGTGCCACCAGCACGACAGGGGTTTATGAGTTCGCAACTAATGAAAAACTGTTTTTT